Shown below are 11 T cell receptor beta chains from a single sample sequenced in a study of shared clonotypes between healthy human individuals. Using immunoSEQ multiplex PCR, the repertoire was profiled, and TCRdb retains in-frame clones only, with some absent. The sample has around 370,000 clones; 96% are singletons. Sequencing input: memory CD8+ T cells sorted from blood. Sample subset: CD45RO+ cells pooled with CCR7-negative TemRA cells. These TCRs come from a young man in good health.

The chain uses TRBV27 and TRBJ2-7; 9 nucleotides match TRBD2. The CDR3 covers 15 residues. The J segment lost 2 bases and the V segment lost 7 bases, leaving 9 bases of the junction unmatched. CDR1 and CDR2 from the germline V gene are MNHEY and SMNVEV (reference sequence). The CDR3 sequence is CASTQSLAGPYEQYF. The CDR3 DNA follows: TGTGCCAGCACCCAATCTCTAGCGGGGCCCTACGAGCAGTACTTC.

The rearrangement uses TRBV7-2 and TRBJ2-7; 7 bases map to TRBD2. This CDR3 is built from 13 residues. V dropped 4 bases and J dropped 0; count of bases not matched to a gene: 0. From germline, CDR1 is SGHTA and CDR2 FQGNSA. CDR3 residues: CASSWTSSYEQYF. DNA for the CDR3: TGTGCCAGCAGCTGGACTAGCTCCTACGAGCAGTACTTC.

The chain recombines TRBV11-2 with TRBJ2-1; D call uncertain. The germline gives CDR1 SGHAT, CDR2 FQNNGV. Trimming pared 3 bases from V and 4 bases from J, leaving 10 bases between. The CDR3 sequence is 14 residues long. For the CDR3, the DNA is TGTGCCAGCAGCTTCTTCGAGTCATACAATGAGCAGTTCTTC. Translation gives CASSFFESYNEQFF. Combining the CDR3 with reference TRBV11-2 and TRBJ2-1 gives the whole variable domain EAGVAQSPRYKIIEKRQSVAFWCNPISGHATLYWYQQILGQGPKLLIQFQNNGVVDDSQLPKDRFSAERLKGVDSTLKIQPAKLEDSAVYLCASSFFESYNEQFFGPGTRLTVL.

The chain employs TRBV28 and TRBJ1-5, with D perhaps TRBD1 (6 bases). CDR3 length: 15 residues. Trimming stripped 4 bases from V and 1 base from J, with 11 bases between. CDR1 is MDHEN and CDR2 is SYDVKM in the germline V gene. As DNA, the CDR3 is TGTGCCAGCAGTTGGTGGGGGCTGAGCAATCAGCCCCAGCATTTT. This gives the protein CASSWWGLSNQPQHF.

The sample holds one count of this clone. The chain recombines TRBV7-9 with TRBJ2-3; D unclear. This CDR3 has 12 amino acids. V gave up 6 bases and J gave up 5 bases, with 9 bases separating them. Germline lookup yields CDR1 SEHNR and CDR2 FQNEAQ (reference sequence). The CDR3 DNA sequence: TGTGCCAGCAGTACTCGACTAGATACGCAGTATTTT. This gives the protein CASSTRLDTQYF.

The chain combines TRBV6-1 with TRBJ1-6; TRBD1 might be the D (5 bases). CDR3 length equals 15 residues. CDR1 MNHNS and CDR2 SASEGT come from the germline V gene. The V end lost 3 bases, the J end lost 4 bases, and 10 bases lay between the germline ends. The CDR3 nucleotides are TGTGCCAGCAGTGACCGACAGCGTTATAATTCACCCCTCCACTTT. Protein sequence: CASSDRQRYNSPLHF.

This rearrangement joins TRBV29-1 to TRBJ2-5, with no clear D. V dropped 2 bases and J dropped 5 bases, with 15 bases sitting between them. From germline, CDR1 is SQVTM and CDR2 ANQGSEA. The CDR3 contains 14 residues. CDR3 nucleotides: TGCAGCGTTGAACTTGGCAGGTCGTGGGAGACCCAGTACTTC. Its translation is CSVELGRSWETQYF.

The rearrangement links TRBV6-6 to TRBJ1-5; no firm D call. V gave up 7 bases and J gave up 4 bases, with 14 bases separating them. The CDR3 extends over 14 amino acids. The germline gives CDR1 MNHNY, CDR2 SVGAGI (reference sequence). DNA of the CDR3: TGTGCCAGCAAGGTGTACACAACGAATCAGCCCCAGCATTTT. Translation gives CASKVYTTNQPQHF.

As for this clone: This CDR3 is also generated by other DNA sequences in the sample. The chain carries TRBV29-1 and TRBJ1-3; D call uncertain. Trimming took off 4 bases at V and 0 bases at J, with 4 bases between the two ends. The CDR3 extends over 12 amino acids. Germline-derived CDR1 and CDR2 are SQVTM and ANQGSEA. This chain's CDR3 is CSVGSSGNTIYF. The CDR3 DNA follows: TGCAGCGTTGGGAGCTCTGGAAACACCATATATTTT.

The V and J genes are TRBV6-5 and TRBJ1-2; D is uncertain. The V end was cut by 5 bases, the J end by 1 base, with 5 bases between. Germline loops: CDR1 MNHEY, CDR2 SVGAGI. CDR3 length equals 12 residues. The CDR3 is CASSNSNYGYTF. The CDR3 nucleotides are TGTGCCAGCAGTAACAGTAACTATGGCTACACCTTC.

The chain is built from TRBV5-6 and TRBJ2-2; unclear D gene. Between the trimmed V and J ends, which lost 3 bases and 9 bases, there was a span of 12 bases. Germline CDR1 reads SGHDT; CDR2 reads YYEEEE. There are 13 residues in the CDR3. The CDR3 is CASSSRDFRELFF. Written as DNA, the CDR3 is TGTGCCAGCAGCTCCAGAGACTTCAGGGAGCTGTTTTTT.